The rows below give T cell receptor beta chains drawn from one sample of a study of T cell responses to AZD1222 COVID-19 vaccine. Using immunoSEQ multiplex PCR, the repertoire was profiled, and TCRdb retains in-frame clones only, with some absent. The table lists approximately 60,000 clones, around 84% of them singletons. The sample here was peripheral blood, taken on day 0 of AZD1222 vaccination. The source is an adult in good health. The CDR3 runs from the conserved cysteine through the conserved F or W. Fields, in order: J gene, D gene, V gene, clone size, CDR3 DNA, CDR3 protein. D genes are given only for firm matches. Size is omitted from some rows. Given values are once, few, many or a class for expanded clones.

>TRBJ1-5|NA|TRBV4-3|few
TGCGCCAGCAGCCAAGAGCGGTTGACGTATCAGCCCCAGCATTTT
CASSQERLTYQPQHF
>TRBJ2-3|NA|TRBV9|NA
TGTGCCAGCAGCGCTACGGAGGTTACGCAGTATTTT
CASSATEVTQYF
>TRBJ1-5|NA|TRBV29-1|NA
TGCAGCGTTGCGGAAGGCTATAGCAATCAGCCCCAGCATTTT
CSVAEGYSNQPQHF
>TRBJ1-2|TRBD1|TRBV2|NA
TGTGCCAGCAGTAGTACAGGGGGAGGCTATGGCTACACCTTC
CASSSTGGGYGYTF
>TRBJ1-6|NA|TRBV6-2/TRBV6-3|NA
TGTGCCAGCAGTTACTTAAGGGCTAGGACACCCCTCCACTTT
CASSYLRARTPLHF
>TRBJ1-5|NA|TRBV27|NA
TGTGCCAGCAGTTTATCCCCGAACTCCTTTCAGCCCCAGCATTTT
CASSLSPNSFQPQHF
>TRBJ2-7|NA|TRBV7-6|few
TGTGCCAGCAGCAGGGATGATGGGCTCTCCTACGAGCAGTACTTC
CASSRDDGLSYEQYF
>TRBJ1-3|NA|TRBV7-9|once
TGTGCCAGCAGATGGGTGGAAAGCACTGGAAACACCATATATTTT
CASRWVESTGNTIYF
>TRBJ2-1|NA|TRBV3-1/TRBV3-2|NA
TGTGCCAGCAGCGAAGATCAGGATTACAATGAGCAGTTCTTC
CASSEDQDYNEQFF
>TRBJ2-6|NA|TRBV28|NA
TGTGCCAGCAGCCTCCTAAGCTCTGGGGCCAACGTCCTGACTTTC
CASSLLSSGANVLTF
>TRBJ1-5|NA|TRBV7-9|NA
TGTGCCAGCAGCTTTTCAGATAGCAATCAGCCCCAGCATTTT
CASSFSDSNQPQHF
>TRBJ1-1|NA|TRBV19|NA
TGTGCCAGTAAAGGGGGACTACATGCCTCTGAAGCTTTCTTT
CASKGGLHASEAFF
>TRBJ2-2|NA|TRBV15|NA
TGTGCCACCAGCAGAGATCATGGTAACCCAAACAGAGCCGGGGAGCTGTTTTTT
CATSRDHGNPNRAGELFF
>TRBJ1-6|NA|TRBV11-2|NA
TGTGCCAGCAGCTTAAGTCAGGGGAACTCACCCCTCCACTTT
CASSLSQGNSPLHF
>TRBJ1-2|NA|TRBV19|NA
TGTGCCAGTAGTCCCCGGACGCTTGGCTACACCTTC
CASSPRTLGYTF
>TRBJ1-1|NA|TRBV7-9|NA
TGTGCCAGCAGCTTAGAGAGGGTCACTGAAGCTTTCTTT
CASSLERVTEAFF
>TRBJ2-6|NA|TRBV5-6|NA
TGTGCCAGCAGCTTGTTTTGGGCGTTTGCCAACGTCCTGACTTTC
CASSLFWAFANVLTF
>TRBJ1-5|NA|TRBV7-6|few
TGTGCCAGCAGCTTAGGGGAAAATCAGCCCCAGCATTTT
CASSLGENQPQHF
>TRBJ2-7|TRBD2|TRBV5-1|NA
TGCGCCAGCAGTCCTAGCGGGGGTTCGTCCTACGAGCAGTACTTC
CASSPSGGSSYEQYF
>TRBJ2-2|TRBD2|TRBV7-2|once
TGTGCCAGCAGCCCCCGCAGCGGGGGCACCGGGGAGCTGTTTTTT
CASSPRSGGTGELFF
>TRBJ2-7|TRBD1|TRBV11-2|NA
TGTGCCAGCAGCTCAAGACAGGGGGCCCTTCCCTCCTTCGAGCAGTACTTC
CASSSRQGALPSFEQYF
>TRBJ1-2|NA|TRBV6-5|NA
TGTGCCAGCGGACTACGTGGCATTAACTATGGCTACACCTTC
CASGLRGINYGYTF
>TRBJ2-2|NA|TRBV5-6|few
TGTGCCAGCAGCTCCGGAGGGACGGGACCGCACGGGGAGCTGTTTTTT
CASSSGGTGPHGELFF
>TRBJ1-6|NA|TRBV7-2|NA
TGTGCCAGCAGCTTACAGGGAGTTAATAATTCACCCCTCCACTTT
CASSLQGVNNSPLHF
>TRBJ1-1|NA|TRBV5-4|NA
TGTGCCAGCAGCTTTGGACAGTTGAACACTGAAGCTTTCTTT
CASSFGQLNTEAFF
>TRBJ2-1|TRBD1|TRBV11-3|once
TGTGCCAGCAGCCCCAGTACAGGGGAGTCCTACAATGAGCAGTTCTTC
CASSPSTGESYNEQFF